This TCR beta chain comes out of a study of blood T cell repertoires in COVID-19. Turning to the study itself: The United States, Italy and Spain supplied acute and convalescent COVID-19 samples. Sample material is recorded as cDNA or gDNA derived from T cells, B-cell-depleted T cells, or PBMCs.

The length of the CDR3 is 11 residues. Germline CDR1 is SGHRS and CDR2 is YFSETQ. Trimming cost V 6 bases and J 3 bases, with 6 bases left between them. In the original analysis: Counts of nucleated cells, estimated from reference gene primer amplification, were obtained. Libraries were prepared by immunoSEQ multiplex PCR; TCRdb keeps only in-frame clonotypes and omits some of them. The V and J calls and clone size are taken from that table; D and trimming were inferred from the DNA. The sample shows roughly 200,000 clones, 70% to 90% of them seen only once. Sequencing used peripheral blood. V and J are TRBV5-1 and TRBJ2-5; no reliable D call. The TCR comes from a woman aged 18-30 years who had recovered from COVID-19. This chain's CDR3 is CASKLEETQYF. The DNA of the CDR3 is TGCGCCAGCAAATTAGAAGAGACCCAGTACTTC.